Sequencing of this TCR beta chain was carried out in a study of T-cell memory formation after mild COVID-19. After removal of 7 bases from V and 15 bases from J, the junction contained 6 bases not matched to a gene. The CDR3 is made up of 11 amino acids. CDR1 and CDR2 (germline): SQVTM, ANQGSEA. MiXCR was run by TCRdb on the 5' RACE reads, yielding one entry per CDR3 protein. The sample lists roughly 350,000 distinct CDR3 sequences, approximately 29% seen once, with about 14% in the top ten. This clonotype was observed a handful of times. The source of this sequence is an adult woman who had mild COVID-19 (a few samples of this study predate the infection). Cell type and time point are not known. The sequencing sample was made of PBMCs or a T cell subset sorted from them (not recorded which). The rearrangement uses TRBV29-1 and TRBJ2-1; 13 bases are a match to TRBD2. CDR3 DNA: TGCAGCGCCAGACTAGCGGGAGGTGTGTTCTTC. Its protein is CSARLAGGVFF.